These 16 T cell receptor beta chains were sequenced from one sample in a study of T cells in localized non-small cell lung cancer. The table came from immunoSEQ multiplex PCR; TCRdb's copy has only in-frame clones and leaves some out. The sample consists of under 65,000 clones, 70% to 90% of them appearing once. The specimen was peripheral blood, collected before any cancer treatment. These receptors all come from a man aged 35 to 69 with stage I squamous cell lung carcinoma.

The V and J genes are TRBV6-6 and TRBJ1-1; D is possibly TRBD1 (5 bases). Germline V gives CDR1 MNHNY, CDR2 SVGAGI (reference sequence). The CDR3 length is 12 residues. The V end lost 7 bases, the J end lost 2 bases, and 8 bases lay between the germline ends. The CDR3 region is CASIDRNTEAFF. The CDR3 nucleotides are TGTGCCAGCATAGACAGAAACACTGAAGCTTTCTTT.

This clone came up a few times. The chain carries TRBV7-2 and TRBJ2-5, with unresolved D. Germline V gene lookup returns CDR1 SGHTA and CDR2 FQGNSA. Between the trimmed V and J ends, which lost 2 bases and 1 base, there was a span of 11 bases. There are 15 residues in the CDR3. CDR3 region: CASSLNGVAQETQYF. In DNA, the CDR3 is TGTGCCAGCAGCTTAAATGGGGTAGCCCAAGAGACCCAGTACTTC.

The V call is TRBV5-5, the J call TRBJ2-3; 10 nucleotides align to TRBD2. The CDR3 consists of 16 residues. The V gene end was trimmed by 1 base and the J gene end by 1 base; junction bases not matched to a gene: 3. The germline gives CDR1 SGHKS, CDR2 YYEKEE (reference sequence). CDR3 DNA sequence: TGTGCCAGCAGCTTGTTCGGGACTAGCGGCACAGATACGCAGTATTTT. Protein: CASSLFGTSGTDTQYF.

This clone was observed a few times. The chain links TRBV7-2 to TRBJ1-5, with a weak D call TRBD1 (5 bases). Trimming shortened V by 6 bases and J by 6 bases, and 15 bases separated the two germline ends. Germline V gene data show CDR1 as SGHTA and CDR2 as FQGNSA. The CDR3 is made up of 14 amino acids. CDR3 sequence reads: CASRDIASVQPQHF. Written as DNA, the CDR3 is TGTGCCAGCAGGGACATAGCATCGGTTCAGCCCCAGCATTTT. The complete variable domain, with remaining parts taken from reference TRBV7-2 and TRBJ1-5, reads GAGVSQSPSNKVTEKGKDVELRCDPISGHTALYWYRQSLGQGLEFLIYFQGNSAPDKSGLPSDRFSAERTGGSVSTLTIQRTQQEDSAVYLCASRDIASVQPQHFGDGTRLSIL.

This chain uses TRBV29-1 with TRBJ2-7; TRBD1 matches 7 bases. J gave up 6 bases and V 5 bases, and 7 bases lay outside the gene matches. Germline lookup yields CDR1 SQVTM and CDR2 ANQGSEA. The CDR3 runs to 12 residues. This CDR3 is CSVPTPGGEQYF. DNA of the CDR3: TGCAGCGTTCCCACCCCAGGGGGCGAGCAGTACTTC.

The genes are TRBV19 and TRBJ2-5; TRBD2 matches at 7 bases. Germline V gene lookup returns CDR1 LNHDA and CDR2 SQIVND (reference sequence). J was trimmed by 4 bases and V by 5 bases; bases with no gene match: 16. This CDR3 is built from 17 residues. The CDR3 DNA follows: TGTGCCAGTAGTGCCTCATGGTCCCCGGGAGGAGGAGAGACCCAGTACTTC. It encodes CASSASWSPGGGETQYF.

The chain carries TRBV30 and TRBJ1-2; 7 nucleotides line up with TRBD1. This CDR3 has 15 amino acids. With 0 bases clipped from V and 3 bases from J, the junction kept 7 bases outside the gene matches. Germline loops: CDR1 GTSNPN, CDR2 SVGIG (reference sequence). CDR3: CAWSVHLGTDYGYTF. In DNA form, the CDR3 reads TGTGCCTGGAGTGTACACCTAGGGACAGACTATGGCTACACCTTC.

V is TRBV18 and J is TRBJ1-2; 10 bases agree with TRBD1. Trimming removed 5 bases from V and 6 bases from J; junction bases left unmatched: 9. Germline lookup yields CDR1 KGHSH and CDR2 LQKENI. CDR3 length equals 15 residues. The CDR3 loop is CASSKEGQGGHGYTF. CDR3 sequence (DNA): TGTGCCAGCTCAAAGGAAGGACAGGGGGGTCATGGCTACACCTTC.

The chain links TRBV2 to TRBJ2-1, with TRBD2 matching 11 bases. This CDR3 has 15 amino acids. The V gene end was trimmed by 8 bases and the J gene end by 4 bases; junction bases not matched to a gene: 7. CDR1 SNHLY and CDR2 FYNNEI come from the germline V gene. CDR3 sequence reads: CASPGTSGQYNEQFF. CDR3 coding DNA: TGTGCCAGCCCCGGGACTAGCGGACAGTACAATGAGCAGTTCTTC.

This chain uses TRBV18 with TRBJ1-2; tentative D call: TRBD1 (5 bases). The length of the CDR3 is 14 residues. V was shortened by 4 bases and J by 7 bases, with 16 bases between the two germline ends. Germline lookup yields CDR1 KGHSH and CDR2 LQKENI. The CDR3 reads CASSQGAESLGYTF. The CDR3 nucleotides are TGTGCCAGCTCACAAGGGGCGGAGTCCCTTGGCTACACCTTC.

The V and J genes are TRBV19 and TRBJ1-3; the D gene is possibly TRBD1 (6 bases). V was clipped by 7 bases and J by 4 bases, with 14 bases between them. Per the germline V gene, CDR1 is LNHDA and CDR2 is SQIVND (reference sequence). This CDR3 spans 14 amino acids. The CDR3 DNA follows: TGTGCCAGTAAACAGGGAGTTCTCGGAAACACCATATATTTT. Its translation: CASKQGVLGNTIYF.

This clone was observed a single time. The chain carries TRBV6-5 and TRBJ2-7; 12 nucleotides agree with TRBD2. This CDR3 has 16 amino acids. Germline lookup yields CDR1 MNHEY and CDR2 SVGAGI. Trimming took 0 bases from V and 5 from J; bases not matched to a gene: 5. CDR3 residues: CASSYSTSGSSNEQYF. In DNA form, the CDR3 reads TGTGCCAGCAGTTACTCGACTAGCGGGAGTTCCAACGAGCAGTACTTC.

This clone was counted only a few times. The chain uses TRBV10-3 and TRBJ1-1; a possible D gene is TRBD1 (6 bases). Germline values: CDR1 ENHRY, CDR2 SYGVKD. This CDR3 contains 13 residues. Trimming shortened V by 3 bases and J by 3 bases, and 8 bases separated the two germline ends. CDR3 DNA: TGTGCCATCAGTGAAAGGGGGGACACTGAAGCTTTCTTT. Translating it yields CAISERGDTEAFF.

The V call is TRBV6-1, the J call TRBJ1-5; D is ambiguous. Per germline, CDR1 MNHNS and CDR2 SASEGT. The CDR3 length is 14 residues. V shed 3 bases and J shed 3 bases, with 9 bases lying between them. CDR3 sequence (DNA): TGTGCCAGCAGTGACATTACCCCCAATCAGCCCCAGCATTTT. It is translated as CASSDITPNQPQHF.

This sequence joins TRBV28 and TRBJ1-2, with 8 bases matching TRBD1. Per germline, CDR1 MDHEN and CDR2 SYDVKM. V lost 3 bases and J lost 7; bases outside the gene matches: 4. The CDR3 has 13 residues. CDR3 sequence reads: CASSFQGARGYTF. In DNA, the CDR3 is TGTGCCAGCAGTTTTCAGGGGGCGCGTGGCTACACCTTC.

CDR3 coding DNA: TGTGCCAGCAGCCCTGGACAGGGGGATCAGCCCCAGCATTTT. Translating gives CASSPGQGDQPQHF. The chain uses TRBV7-6 and TRBJ1-5; 10 bases line up with TRBD1. The CDR3 loop spans 14 amino acids. J gave up 5 bases and V 5 bases, and 3 bases lay outside the gene matches. In germline, CDR1 is SGHVS, CDR2 FNYEAQ.